Detailed here is one T cell receptor beta chain. Its target antigen remains unknown. Base-call qualities are not available, and no considerably larger clone is one nucleotide away. The cohort comprised around 700 healthy bone marrow donors. Cohort members were all nominally healthy when sampled, although unrecorded immune exposures were likely present. The donor tested CMV seronegative, placing the donor among the roughly 350 seronegative members of the cohort. A peripheral blood sample was collected from each donor, and TCR beta sequencing was performed on peripheral blood mononuclear cells. The Qiagen DNeasy Blood Extraction Kit was used to extract genomic DNA from the blood cell samples. The data were taken from a study of cytomegalovirus exposure and HLA in healthy donors (dated by TCRdb to the late 2010s). For the wider study: An earlier analysis of approximately 600 of the donors reported 250 to 300 Gb of sequence data and 117 million unique TCR beta sequences from 150 million to 200 million T cells. An early release that covered several hundred HLA-typed donors contained around 330 gigabases of sequencing data and roughly 84 million unique TCR sequences. The genetic ancestry cluster associated with self-reported Caucasian donors included about 81% of the roughly 400 genotyped donors. The study was designed to test whether signatures of past pathogen exposure could be identified by cataloging public T cell receptors. The T cell repertoires of under 750 subjects were profiled by immunosequencing and related to cytomegalovirus serostatus. A separate validation cohort of 100 to 150 different subjects was used in addition to the approximately 610-subject first cohort. High-throughput TCR immunosequencing, statistical association of individual TCRs with disease status, and machine learning were combined to predict cytomegalovirus infection status. In a later analysis, previously published TCR beta repertoires from roughly 710 donors were re-analyzed and high-resolution HLA genotyping was added so that TCR occurrence patterns could be studied. Rather than using new phenotypic data, the later analysis identified candidate immune exposures from TCR beta sequences and from how often those sequences occurred across donors. To decide whether each TCR beta V gene segment behaved as functional or pseudogenic, an earlier analysis of fewer than 750 of the donors relied on high-throughput TCR beta sequencing. Donor age, sex, ethnicity and CMV serostatus were compiled together with the repertoire data. A later genetic analysis used genome-wide SNP genotypes for about 60% of the roughly 670 donors, treating that subset as a discovery cohort. All discovery cohort repertoires had been generated on a single sequencing platform. HLA typing covered class I and class II loci at four-digit resolution. The number of donors typed differed by locus, with roughly 620-640 for A, B, C, DRB1 and DQB1, roughly 520 for DQA1, approximately 580 for DPA1, and over 400 for DPB1. Roughly 5 DR-DQ haplotypes were handled as single units for association and clustering, since linkage in the cohort was strong. Across around 400 genotyped donors of the cohort, an average of about 240,000 unique TCR beta nucleotide sequences per donor were sequenced, and around 19% of those sequences were non-productive.

V has 3 bases trimmed and J has 6 bases trimmed; junction bases matching no gene number 6. CDR1 and CDR2, per the germline V gene, are SGHRS and YFSETQ. From its cysteine to its phenylalanine, the CDR3 spans 14 amino acids. Just CDR3 DNA is preserved here, 42 bases in frame from base 1. The library was built by means of the immunoSEQ multiplex PCR assay. A mixture of 60 forward primers for TCR Vbeta segments and 13 reverse primers for TCR Jbeta segments was used in the multiplex PCR. Amplification of the CDR3 region of rearranged TCR beta genes was performed with a multiplex PCR assay on genomic DNA. On the Illumina HiSeq System, the amplified TCR beta libraries were sequenced as 87-base-pair reads. The authors' analysis ran thus. In a later analysis, 77 million or so unique TCR beta chains were counted across the 500 to 850 repertoires, and roughly 11 million of these chains were shared by at least two donors. A nearest-neighbor algorithm error-corrected the raw reads and collapsed the reads into unique sequences, merging closely related sequences to remove PCR and sequencing errors. V, D and J gene segments were assigned by aligning CDR3 sequences to IMGT reference sequences. For a sequence to be retained, a match of at least six nucleotides was required to both a V gene segment and a J gene segment. A rearrangement counted as productive if the CDR3 had no stop codons and remained in frame with V and J, and every other rearrangement counted as non-productive. CDR3 was defined by IMGT convention, running from the second conserved V-encoded cysteine to the conserved J-encoded phenylalanine. The earlier analysis of approximately 500 of the donors excluded sequences that lacked an unambiguous match to a single V gene segment. An earlier analysis of 500 to 700 of the donors classified V segments as functional when productive rearrangements were above 56.7% and as segregating when the standard deviation between donors was above 5%. A statistical classification framework was built to diagnose cytomegalovirus status from the catalog of TCR beta chain sequences. V and J gene assignment, in a later analysis, came from comparing TCR nucleotide sequences with IMGT/GENE-DB human TR gene sequences. Using the TCRdist pipeline, a later analysis assigned CDR3 sequences along with most-parsimonious VDJ recombination scenarios. In a later analysis, every TCR beta chain was defined by the combination of its CDR3 amino acid sequence and its V-gene family, and reads without a unique V-gene family were dropped. A later analysis removed 600 or so highly shared, low-generation-probability nucleotide sequences to deal with suspected cross-contamination and a sequencing artifact. In a later analysis, a clonal expansion index was calculated for each public chain from normalized within-repertoire ranks of inferred template counts. A later analysis computed generation probabilities with a VDJ recombination model fitted to out-of-frame rearrangements, and checked the results against IGoR. Hypergeometric tests were used in a later analysis to score TCR-TCR, TCR-HLA and TCR-CMV co-occurrence, with a repertoire-size bias correction applied to the TCR pairs. In a later analysis, false discovery rates were estimated by permuting HLA or CMV assignments 20 times. In a later analysis, co-occurring TCRs were grouped with DBSCAN, and TCRdist sequence similarity was added when clustering was performed within HLA-allele-positive subsets. Repertoires with fewer than 30,000 or more than 120,000 public chains, plus five repertoires with anomalous nucleotide sharing, were excluded from co-occurrence clustering. TCRdb took over this immuneACCESS table, retaining in-frame rearrangements with V and J assigned. Such tables are incomplete; in checked studies, under half of the missing clones stem from an unresolved V gene, and the remainder is unexplained. V, J and clone size derive from that table, while D and trimming were established from the DNA sequence. A total of 100,000 to 120,000 clones appear in this sample, about three quarters of them only once. Jointly, the top ten make up roughly 1.2% of the sample.

Paper-wide results and their limitations: A total of around 150 TCR beta chains were listed by the study as associated with cytomegalovirus. In a later analysis, several top co-occurrence clusters were reported to appear linked to parvovirus B19, influenza, CMV and Epstein-Barr virus. A few of the identified cytomegalovirus-associated TCR beta chains were confirmed in vitro to be specific for cytomegalovirus antigens. When HLA alleles, especially DR and DQ, strongly co-occurred, attributing TCR associations to individual alleles was difficult. Broadly in line with IMGT annotations, most TCR beta V segments showed up in productive rearrangements about 87% or about 30% of the time in an earlier analysis of about 500 of the donors. In both the original and validation cohorts, the classifier was reported to diagnose cytomegalovirus status with high specificity and sensitivity. The authors suggested that the approach could potentially be extended to other disease states and immunological phenotypes. Some IMGT-functional V segments, including TRBV6-2 and TRBV6-3, could not be distinguished by the 87-base-pair reads and were therefore excluded. An association between a missense DCLRE1C variant and V-gene and J-gene trimming of TCR beta chains was found in a later genetic analysis and replicated in an independent cohort. In a later analysis, around 17,000 TCR beta sequences were associated with specific HLA alleles at a false discovery rate of 0.05. Correlated functional status among segregating V segments might reflect linkage disequilibrium, but an unknown experimental factor could not be ruled out. The only immune exposure information available for the cohort was CMV serostatus. Because counts were too low, 15 to 20 rarely observed V segments, including chromosome 9 orphons, were excluded from the earlier analysis of 587 of the donors. According to a later analysis, TCR association rates differed among HLA loci, with DRB1 alleles showing the most associated TCRs and HLA-C alleles showing the fewest. According to a later genetic analysis, donors in an Asian-associated ancestry cluster had fewer N-insertions in productive TCRs than the roughly 670-donor mean. In a later analysis, HLA-associated TCR beta chains were found to be more clonally expanded and to have lower generation probabilities than equally common non-associated chains. A further reported finding was that TCR beta sequences accurately predicted the HLA-A and HLA-B alleles for most subjects in the first cohort. This cohort had only TCR beta chains sequenced, and the lack of alpha or paired-chain data limited which features could be detected. The presence/absence analyses assumed that sequencing depth was roughly uniform across donors, and that assumption may not be true. A cluster of highly shared sequence variants was judged likely to represent a technical artifact of the sequencing pipeline. While some public TCRs were present in many individuals, most TCR sequences turned up only very rarely across donors. Most CMV-associated TCR beta chains appeared to be HLA-restricted in a later analysis, and the HLA associations seemed to be driven largely by CMV exposure. HLA typing was unavailable for some donors at each locus, so association tests used only the typed subset.

This receptor was identified in a woman aged 25 to 45 in good health and CMV-seronegative. The sequence joins TRBV5-1 to TRBJ2-1; TRBD2 lines up with 7 middle nucleotides. Input material: PBMCs. CDR3 loop: CASSSIGEGNEQFF. Read as DNA, the sequence is TGCGCCAGCAGCTCAATCGGGGAGGGCAATGAGCAGTTCTTC.